The clone carrying this TCR beta chain was picked up many times. TCR alpha and beta CDR3 regions were amplified from RNA using iRepertoire nested multiplex PCR. TCRdb re-called the multiplex PCR reads with MiXCR, one entry per CDR3 protein. The sample yields 40,000 or so distinct CDR3 sequences, approximately 20% seen once. This entry comes from a study of glioma-infiltrating T cells. Sequences were obtained from glioma tissue, nonneoplastic brain tissue, or PBMCs (not recorded which). The source of this sequence is a human donor with low-grade glioma or glioblastoma, undergoing nonglioma brain surgery, or in good health (not recorded which).

CDR3: CASSAPGPTNAKLFF. DNA of the CDR3: TGTGCCAGCAGTGCTCCGGGACCCACGAACGCAAAACTGTTTTTT. The rearrangement links TRBV28 to TRBJ1-4; TRBD1 is a possible D gene (5 bases). Germline-derived CDR1 and CDR2 are MDHEN and SYDVKM. The CDR3 sequence is 15 residues long. V dropped 5 bases and J dropped 10 bases, with 20 bases sitting between them.